This T cell receptor beta chain is drawn from a study of blood T cell repertoires in COVID-19. Study-level background: Italy, Spain and the United States were the sources of the convalescent and acute COVID-19 samples. In each case, the material was cDNA or gDNA derived from T cells, B-cell-depleted T cells, or PBMCs.

Seattle-derived patients entered the study during active infection and were followed longitudinally. Per the original methods: Estimated nucleated cell counts came from reference gene primer amplification. The protocol was immunoSEQ multiplex PCR, while the TCRdb copy is restricted to in-frame clones and leaves out a portion. The D gene and trimming were derived from the DNA, and the V and J assignments and clone size from that table. This table has 300,000 to 400,000 clones, about 90% appearing once. This CDR3 comprises 14 residues. Germline CDR1 WNHNN, CDR2 SYGVQD (reference sequence). Trimming took off 3 bases at V and 5 bases at J, with 13 bases between the two ends.

The material sequenced was peripheral blood. The clonotype was recovered from a woman aged 60 to 75 with COVID-19, enrolled during active disease. The chain joins TRBV10-1 to TRBJ2-5, with D maybe TRBD1 (7 bases). CDR3 sequence (DNA): TGCGCCAGCAGTGACGCAGGGGGGTGGGAGACCCAGTACTTC. Protein: CASSDAGGWETQYF.